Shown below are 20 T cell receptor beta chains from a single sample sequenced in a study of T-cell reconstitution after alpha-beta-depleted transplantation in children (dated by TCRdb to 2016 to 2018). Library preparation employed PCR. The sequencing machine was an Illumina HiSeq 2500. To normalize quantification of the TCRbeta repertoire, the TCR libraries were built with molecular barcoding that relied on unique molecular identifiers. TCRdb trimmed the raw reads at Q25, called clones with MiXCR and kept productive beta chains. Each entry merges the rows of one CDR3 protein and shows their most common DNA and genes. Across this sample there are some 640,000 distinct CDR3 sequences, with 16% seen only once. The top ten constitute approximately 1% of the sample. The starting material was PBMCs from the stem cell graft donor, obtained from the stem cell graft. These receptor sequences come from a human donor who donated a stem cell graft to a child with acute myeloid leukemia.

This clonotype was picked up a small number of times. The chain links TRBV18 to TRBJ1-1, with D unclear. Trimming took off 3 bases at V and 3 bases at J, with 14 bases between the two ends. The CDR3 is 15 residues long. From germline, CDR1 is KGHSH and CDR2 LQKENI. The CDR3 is CASSPPGFQDTEAFF. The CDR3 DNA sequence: TGTGCCAGCTCACCCCCGGGGTTCCAGGACACTGAAGCTTTCTTT. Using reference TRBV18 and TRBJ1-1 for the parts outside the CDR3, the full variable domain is NAGVMQNPRHLVRRRGQEARLRCSPMKGHSHVYWYRQLPEEGLKFMVYLQKENIIDESGMPKERFSAEFPKEGPSILRIQQVVRGDSAAYFCASSPPGFQDTEAFFGQGTRLTVV.

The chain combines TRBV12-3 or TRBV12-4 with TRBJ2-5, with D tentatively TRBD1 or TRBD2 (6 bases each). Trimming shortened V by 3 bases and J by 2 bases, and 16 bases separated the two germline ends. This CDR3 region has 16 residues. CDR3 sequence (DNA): TGTGCCAGCAGTTTCCGGAGGGGACAAACACAAGAGACCCAGTACTTC. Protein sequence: CASSFRRGQTQETQYF.

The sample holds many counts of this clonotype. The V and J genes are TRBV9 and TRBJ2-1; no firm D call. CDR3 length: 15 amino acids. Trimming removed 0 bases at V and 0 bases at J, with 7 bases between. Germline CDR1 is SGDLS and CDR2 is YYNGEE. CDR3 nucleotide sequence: TGTGCCAGCAGCGTAGGAGAAGGCTCCTACAATGAGCAGTTCTTC. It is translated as CASSVGEGSYNEQFF.

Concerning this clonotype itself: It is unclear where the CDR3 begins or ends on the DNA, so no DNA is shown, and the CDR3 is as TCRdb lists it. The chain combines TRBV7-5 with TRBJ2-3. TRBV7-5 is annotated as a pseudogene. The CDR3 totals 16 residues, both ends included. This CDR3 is CISVPEASLLLDTQYF.

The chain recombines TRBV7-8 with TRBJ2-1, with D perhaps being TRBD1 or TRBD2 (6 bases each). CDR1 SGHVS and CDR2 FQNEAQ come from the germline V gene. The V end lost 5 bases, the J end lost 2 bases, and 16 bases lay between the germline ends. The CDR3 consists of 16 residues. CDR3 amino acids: CASSRPGGQPYNEQFF. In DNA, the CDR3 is TGTGCCAGCAGCCGACCCGGGGGACAACCCTACAATGAGCAGTTCTTC.

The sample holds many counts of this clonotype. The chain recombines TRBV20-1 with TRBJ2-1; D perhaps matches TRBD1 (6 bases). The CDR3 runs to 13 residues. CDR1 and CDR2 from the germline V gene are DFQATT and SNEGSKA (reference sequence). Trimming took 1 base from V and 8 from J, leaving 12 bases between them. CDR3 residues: CSARGGPLYEQFF. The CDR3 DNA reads TGCAGTGCTAGAGGGGGGCCATTGTATGAGCAGTTCTTC.

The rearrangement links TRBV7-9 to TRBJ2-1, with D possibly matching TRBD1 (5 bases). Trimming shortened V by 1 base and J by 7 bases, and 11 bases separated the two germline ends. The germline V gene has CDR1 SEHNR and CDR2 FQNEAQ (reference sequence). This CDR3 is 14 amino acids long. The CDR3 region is CASSLVGVRNEQFF. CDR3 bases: TGTGCCAGCAGCTTAGTAGGGGTCAGGAATGAGCAGTTCTTC.

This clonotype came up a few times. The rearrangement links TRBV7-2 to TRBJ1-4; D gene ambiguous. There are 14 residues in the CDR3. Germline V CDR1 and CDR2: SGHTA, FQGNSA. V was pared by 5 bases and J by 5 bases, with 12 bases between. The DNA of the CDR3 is TGTGCCAGCAGCCAGGACCCGGGCAATGAAAAACTGTTTTTT. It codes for CASSQDPGNEKLFF.

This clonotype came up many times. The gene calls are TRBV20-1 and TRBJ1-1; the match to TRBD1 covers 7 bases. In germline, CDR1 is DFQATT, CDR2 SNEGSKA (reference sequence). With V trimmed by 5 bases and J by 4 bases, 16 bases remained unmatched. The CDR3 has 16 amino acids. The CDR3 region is CSAQTYGQAGSTEAFF. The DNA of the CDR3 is TGCAGTGCTCAAACATACGGACAGGCTGGGAGCACTGAAGCTTTCTTT.

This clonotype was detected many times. The CDR3 nucleotides are TGCAGTGCTAGAGTCAGGGAAGAGACCCAGTACTTC. It specifies CSARVREETQYF. V and J are TRBV20-1 and TRBJ2-5, with a tentative D call TRBD1 (5 bases). CDR1 and CDR2 (germline): DFQATT, SNEGSKA (reference sequence). V was pared by 1 base and J by 3 bases, with 6 bases between. This CDR3 has 12 amino acids.

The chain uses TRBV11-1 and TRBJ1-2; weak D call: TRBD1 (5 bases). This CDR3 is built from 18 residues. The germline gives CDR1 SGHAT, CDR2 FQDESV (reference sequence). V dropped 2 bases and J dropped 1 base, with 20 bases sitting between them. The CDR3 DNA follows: TGTGCCAGCAGCTTATCTCGGGGGGAGGGGCAAGATAACTATGGCTACACCTTC. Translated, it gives CASSLSRGEGQDNYGYTF.

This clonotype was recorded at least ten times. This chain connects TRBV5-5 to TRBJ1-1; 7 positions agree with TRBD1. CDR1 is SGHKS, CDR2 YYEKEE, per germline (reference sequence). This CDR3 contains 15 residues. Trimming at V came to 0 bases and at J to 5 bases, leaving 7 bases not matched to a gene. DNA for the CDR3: TGTGCCAGCAGCTTGGCGAGGACAGGCGGAACTGAAGCTTTCTTT. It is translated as CASSLARTGGTEAFF.

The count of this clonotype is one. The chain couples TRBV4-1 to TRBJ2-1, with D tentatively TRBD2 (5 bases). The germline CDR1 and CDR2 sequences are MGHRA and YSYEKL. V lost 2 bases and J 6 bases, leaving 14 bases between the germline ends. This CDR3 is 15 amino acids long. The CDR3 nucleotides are TGCGCCAGCAGCCAAAATGAGGGTTCGAGCAATGAGCAGTTCTTC. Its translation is CASSQNEGSSNEQFF.

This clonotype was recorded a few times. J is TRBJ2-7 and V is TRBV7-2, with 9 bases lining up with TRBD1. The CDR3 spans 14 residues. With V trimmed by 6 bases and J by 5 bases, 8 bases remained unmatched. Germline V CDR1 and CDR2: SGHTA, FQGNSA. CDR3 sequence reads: CASSSGTGFHEQYF. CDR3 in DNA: TGTGCCAGCAGTTCCGGGACAGGGTTCCACGAGCAGTACTTC.

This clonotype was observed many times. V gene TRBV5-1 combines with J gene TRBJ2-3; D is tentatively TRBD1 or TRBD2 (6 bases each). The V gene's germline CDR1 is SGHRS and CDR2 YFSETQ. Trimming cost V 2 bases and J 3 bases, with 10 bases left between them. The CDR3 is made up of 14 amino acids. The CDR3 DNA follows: TGCGCCAGCAGCTTAAGGGGGGCGACAGATACGCAGTATTTT. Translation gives CASSLRGATDTQYF.

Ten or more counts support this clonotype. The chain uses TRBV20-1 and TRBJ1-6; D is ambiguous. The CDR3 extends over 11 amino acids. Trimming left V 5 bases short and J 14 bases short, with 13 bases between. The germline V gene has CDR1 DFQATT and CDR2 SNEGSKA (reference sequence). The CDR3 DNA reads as TGCAGTGCTCCACGGCAGTTGGCCCTCCACTTT. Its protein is CSAPRQLALHF.

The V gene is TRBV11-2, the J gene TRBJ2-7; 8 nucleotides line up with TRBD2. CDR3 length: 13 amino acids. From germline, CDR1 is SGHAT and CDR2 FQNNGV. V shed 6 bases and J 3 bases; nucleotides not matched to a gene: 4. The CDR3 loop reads CASRGLAFYEQYF. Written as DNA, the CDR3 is TGTGCCAGCAGAGGACTAGCCTTCTACGAGCAGTACTTC.

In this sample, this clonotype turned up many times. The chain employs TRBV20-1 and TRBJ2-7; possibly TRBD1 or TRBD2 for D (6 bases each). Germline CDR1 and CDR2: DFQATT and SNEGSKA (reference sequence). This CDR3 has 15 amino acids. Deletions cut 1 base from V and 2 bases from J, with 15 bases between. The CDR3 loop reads CSARVGGLSPYEQYV. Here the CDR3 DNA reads TGCAGTGCTAGAGTGGGGGGCCTTAGCCCCTACGAGCAGTACGTC.

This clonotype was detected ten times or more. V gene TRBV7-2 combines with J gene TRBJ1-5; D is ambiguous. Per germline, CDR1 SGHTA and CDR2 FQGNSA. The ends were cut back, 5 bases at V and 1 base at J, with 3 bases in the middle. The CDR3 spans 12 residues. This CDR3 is CASSESNQPQHF. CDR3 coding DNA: TGTGCCAGCAGCGAGAGCAATCAGCCCCAGCATTTT.

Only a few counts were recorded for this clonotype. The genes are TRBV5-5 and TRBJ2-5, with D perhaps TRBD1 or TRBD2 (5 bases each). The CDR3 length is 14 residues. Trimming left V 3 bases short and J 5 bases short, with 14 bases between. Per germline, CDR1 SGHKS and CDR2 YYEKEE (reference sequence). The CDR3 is CASSSLRETETQYF. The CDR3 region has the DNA TGTGCCAGCAGCTCCCTCAGGGAGACGGAGACCCAGTACTTC.